This TCR beta chain was documented in a study of cytomegalovirus exposure and HLA in healthy donors. Study-level information: There were 117 million unique TCR beta sequences, drawn from about 200 million T cells, in an earlier analysis.

This clone was observed a handful of times. What it binds is not known. V lost 2 bases and J lost 8; bases outside the gene matches: 7. This CDR3 is 14 amino acids long. Germline V gene sequence: CDR1 SGDLS, CDR2 YYNGEE. Primers for the PCR totalled 60 Vbeta and 13 Jbeta. TCRdb's table, derived via immunoSEQ multiplex PCR, lists solely in-frame clones and lacks some. The data hold 150,000 to 250,000 clones, with roughly four fifths observed a single time. Findings and limits, study-wide: Data from an earlier analysis indicated that most TCR beta V segments were productive either about 87% or about 30% of the time. CMV serostatus was the sole immune exposure information available. Sequences of the TCR beta chain were said to predict the HLA-A and HLA-B alleles of most subjects accurately.

The TCR comes from a young man in good health and CMV-seronegative. V gene TRBV9 combines with J gene TRBJ1-1; TRBD1 aligns across 9 bases. Source material: PBMCs. The CDR3 DNA reads as TGTGCCAGCAGCGTCACAGGGGGCCCTGCCGAAGCTTTCTTT. It yields the protein CASSVTGGPAEAFF.